Below, one TCR beta chain is given with its context. Its antigen remains unidentified. The data belong to a study of shared clonotypes between healthy human individuals. Study results and limitations: The represented genetic and exposure-history diversity was limited by the small number of donors.

Sequenced by immunoSEQ multiplex PCR; TCRdb stores in-frame clones only, minus some. This sample has hundreds of thousands of clones, with around 79% found just once. Trimming left V 2 bases short and J 10 bases short, with 17 bases between. The CDR3 extends over 15 amino acids. Per the germline V gene, CDR1 is MNHEY and CDR2 is SVGAGI. Sequencing was carried out using PBMCs. The clonotype comes from a woman aged 35 to 49 in good health. Some clones in this sample may be carry-over from other donors' samples. V and J are TRBV6-5 and TRBJ1-4; D is ambiguous. CDR3 sequence reads: CASSYPADGRGKLFF. The CDR3 nucleotides are TGTGCCAGCAGTTACCCCGCCGATGGTCGGGGAAAACTGTTTTTT.